The clone carrying this T cell receptor (beta chain) has a count of ten or more. Its matching antigen is unknown. This record belongs to a study of CD8 T cells in ankylosing spondylitis. Study conclusions and caveats: Disease-linked clones, CD8+, were relatively rare in peripheral blood. Some of these motif variants have turned up before, in reports on reactive arthritis synovial fluid and blood.

Researchers built TCR beta libraries using quantitative 5'-RACE with molecular barcodes. TCRdb ran MiXCR on the 5' RACE reads and lists one entry per CDR3 protein. This sample has 250,000 to 400,000 distinct CDR3 sequences, with about 9.9% found just once. Deletions cut 4 bases from V and 4 bases from J, with 10 bases between. This CDR3 has 13 residues. This receptor was taken from a female donor with ankylosing spondylitis or in good health (not recorded which). The sequencing input was blood, either unsorted or a sorted T cell fraction (not recorded which). The rearrangement links TRBV12-3 or TRBV12-4 to TRBJ2-5; D gene ambiguous. The CDR3 DNA is TGTGCCAGCAGTTCCGACTCGATAGAGACCCAGTACTTC. Residues: CASSSDSIETQYF.